This record covers a single T cell receptor beta chain. Amplification of TCR beta CDR3 regions was performed using RNA transcripts as template. TCR CDR3 regions were first amplified by RT-PCR with HTBI primers. TCRdb reanalysed the multiplex PCR reads using MiXCR and keeps one entry per CDR3 protein. The data contain a few hundred thousand distinct CDR3 sequences, 13% to 15% of them singletons. The data belong to a study of T cells in Graves' hyperthyroidism and ophthalmopathy. The V segment lost 4 bases and the J segment 7 bases; nucleotides outside the gene matches: 24. This CDR3 contains 20 residues. Germline CDR1 PRHDT, CDR2 FYEKMQ (reference sequence).

This rearrangement joins TRBV13 to TRBJ2-5; 10 bases map to TRBD1. Sequencing used blood. The TCR originated in a woman in her thirties or forties with Graves' hyperthyroidism. The CDR3 loop is CASSSPPLLEGDRGRGTQYF. The CDR3 DNA follows: TGTGCCAGCAGCTCACCTCCCCTTCTGGAGGGGGACAGGGGCAGAGGGACCCAGTACTTC.